This passage covers 9 T cell receptor beta chains from one sample sequenced in a study of OX40 agonist ivuxolimab in advanced cancers. Profiled with immunoSEQ multiplex PCR; TCRdb holds only in-frame clones, not every one. The table includes about 81,000 clones, 90% to 95% detected once. This material consisted of CD4+ or CD8+ T cells sorted from blood, taken in a trial of the OX40 agonist ivuxolimab. The source of these receptors is an adult with an advanced solid tumor such as melanoma, head and neck, liver or kidney cancer.

This clone was observed once. The chain combines TRBV6-1 with TRBJ2-7, with D unclear. There are 12 residues in the CDR3. Looked up from germline, CDR1 is MNHNS and CDR2 is SASEGT. V lost 6 bases and J 2 bases, leaving 8 bases between the germline ends. The CDR3 region has the DNA TGTGCCAGCAGGACCCTCCCCTACGAGCAGTACTTC. Protein product: CASRTLPYEQYF.

About this clone itself: Other DNA sequences in the same sample also yield this CDR3. This sequence joins TRBV4-3 and TRBJ2-7; weak D call: TRBD2 (5 bases). The CDR3 runs to 13 residues. The germline CDR1 and CDR2 sequences are LGHNA and YSLEER. V was shortened by 0 bases and J by 3 bases, with 6 bases between the two germline ends. The CDR3 DNA is TGCGCCAGCAGCCAAGATACTAGCTACGAGCAGTACTTC. Translating gives CASSQDTSYEQYF.

The chain has TRBV11-2 and TRBJ1-6; D remains unclear. Deletions cut 5 bases from V and 7 bases from J, with 9 bases between. Germline V lookup: CDR1 SGHAT, CDR2 FQNNGV. The CDR3 is made up of 13 amino acids. In nucleotides, the CDR3 is TGTGCCAGCAGCGTTTTGGGAAATTCACCCCTCCACTTT. Translating gives CASSVLGNSPLHF. Full variable domain (rest looked up from reference TRBV11-2 and TRBJ1-6): EAGVAQSPRYKIIEKRQSVAFWCNPISGHATLYWYQQILGQGPKLLIQFQNNGVVDDSQLPKDRFSAERLKGVDSTLKIQPAKLEDSAVYLCASSVLGNSPLHFGNGTRLTVT.

The table lists this clone with a few counts. This chain joins TRBV6-4 and TRBJ2-1; the match to TRBD2 covers 9 bases. The CDR3 runs 17 residues. CDR1 and CDR2 from the germline V gene are MRHNA and SNTAGT. V lost 3 bases to trimming and J lost 8 bases; unmatched junction nucleotides: 14. CDR3 in amino acids: CASSEDAGSGSRDEQFF. The CDR3 region has the DNA TGTGCCAGCAGTGAGGATGCGGGTAGCGGGAGCCGGGATGAGCAGTTCTTC.

The chain carries TRBV6-5 and TRBJ2-7, with 7 positions matching TRBD1. The CDR3 covers 14 residues. Germline values: CDR1 MNHEY, CDR2 SVGAGI. The trim removed 8 bases at V and 3 bases at J, leaving 10 bases unmatched. The CDR3 here is CASQRWQGDYEQYF. The CDR3 DNA follows: TGTGCCAGCCAGCGTTGGCAGGGGGACTACGAGCAGTACTTC.

This rearrangement joins TRBV19 to TRBJ2-3; perhaps TRBD2 as D (6 bases). The CDR3 consists of 15 residues. V shed 6 bases and J shed 0 bases, with 13 bases lying between them. Germline loops: CDR1 LNHDA, CDR2 SQIVND (reference sequence). The CDR3: CASSGTYPSTDTQYF. CDR3 coding DNA: TGTGCCAGTAGCGGGACTTACCCTAGCACAGATACGCAGTATTTT.

The V call is TRBV4-1, the J call TRBJ2-4; 7 bases agree with TRBD1. The CDR3 has 15 residues. V lost 1 base, J lost 4 bases, and 4 bases stayed unmatched. Per the germline V gene, CDR1 is MGHRA and CDR2 is YSYEKL. DNA of the CDR3: TGCGCCAGCAGCCAAGTGCCGGGACAGAAAAACATTCAGTACTTC. Amino acids: CASSQVPGQKNIQYF.

The chain links TRBV4-1 to TRBJ1-1; D unresolved. The CDR3 sequence is 19 residues long. CDR1 MGHRA and CDR2 YSYEKL come from the germline V gene. V dropped 0 bases and J dropped 0 bases, with 20 bases sitting between them. CDR3 loop: CASSQDSSDSISMNTEAFF. Written as DNA, the CDR3 is TGCGCCAGCAGCCAAGATTCCTCAGACTCCATTTCCATGAACACTGAAGCTTTCTTT.

The CDR3 here is CASSPPGLAGDVYF. As DNA, the CDR3 is TGTGCCAGCAGCCCCCCGGGACTAGCGGGAGATGTGTACTTC. The V and J genes are TRBV7-9 and TRBJ2-7; 14 bases match TRBD2. The CDR3 sequence is 14 residues long. Germline CDR1 reads SEHNR; CDR2 reads FQNEAQ (reference sequence). V gave up 5 bases and J gave up 12 bases; unmatched junction bases: 9.